A single sample is the source of the 31 T cell receptor beta chains below, sequenced in a study of shared clonotypes between healthy human individuals. The assay was immunoSEQ multiplex PCR, and TCRdb's table has in-frame clones only and misses some. The sample consists of millions of clones, 90% to 95% of them appearing once. The source material was naive CD4+ T cells sorted from blood. Noted subset: CD45RA+ positively selected. These receptors all stem from a man between 18 and 35 years old in good health.

The gene calls are TRBV5-4 and TRBJ2-4; D remains unclear. Germline loops: CDR1 SGHNT, CDR2 YYREEE (reference sequence). The germline V and J ends were trimmed by 0 bases and 4 bases, with 11 bases remaining between them. The length of the CDR3 is 15 residues. The CDR3 here is CASSLVTISKNIQYF. CDR3 nucleotides: TGTGCCAGCAGCTTGGTCACAATATCAAAAAACATTCAGTACTTC.

As for this clone: This clone may be a read error of a much larger clone one base away. This chain links TRBV7-2 with TRBJ1-5; TRBD1 matches 7 bases. V shed 6 bases and J 2 bases; nucleotides not matched to a gene: 4. CDR3 length: 14 amino acids. Germline assignment: CDR1 SGHTA and CDR2 FQGNSA. The CDR3 coding sequence is TGTGCCAGCAGTTTCCAGGGGGGCAATCAGCCCCAGCATTTT. This codes for CASSFQGGNQPQHF.

This clone was seen at least ten times. This sample includes further DNA sequences coding for the same CDR3. The J gene is TRBJ1-5, the V gene TRBV28; weak D call: TRBD1 (5 bases). CDR1 is MDHEN, CDR2 SYDVKM, per germline. The CDR3 covers 13 residues. Trimming took 9 bases from V and 3 from J, leaving 12 bases between them. The CDR3 sequence: CARGHQDNQPQHF. The DNA of the CDR3 is TGTGCCAGAGGACATCAAGACAATCAGCCCCAGCATTTT. Supplemented by reference TRBV28 and TRBJ1-5, the full variable domain reads DVKVTQSSRYLVKRTGEKVFLECVQDMDHENMFWYRQDPGLGLRLIYFSYDVKMKEKGDIPEGYSVSREKKERFSLILESASTNQTSMYLCARGHQDNQPQHFGDGTRLSIL.

DNA for the CDR3: TGTGCCAGCAGCCGCACACCGGGACAGCGCACAGATACGCAGTATTTT. Its translation: CASSRTPGQRTDTQYF. The chain recombines TRBV7-9 with TRBJ2-3; 7 positions match TRBD1. The V gene's germline CDR1 is SEHNR and CDR2 FQNEAQ (reference sequence). This CDR3 contains 16 residues. V was pared by 5 bases and J by 1 base, with 9 bases of the junction left unmatched.

The rearrangement joins TRBV9 to TRBJ2-1; 8 bases line up with TRBD1. CDR3 size: 15 residues. J lost 5 bases, V lost 2 bases, and 6 bases had no gene match. The germline V gene encodes CDR1 SGDLS and CDR2 YYNGEE. CDR3 nucleotides: TGTGCCAGCAGCGTCGGACAGGGCCCCCACAATGAGCAGTTCTTC. Its protein product is CASSVGQGPHNEQFF.

V and J are TRBV5-1 and TRBJ2-7, with D maybe TRBD2 (5 bases). Per the germline V gene, CDR1 is SGHRS and CDR2 is YFSETQ. Trimming shortened V by 1 base and J by 5 bases, and 10 bases separated the two germline ends. CDR3 length equals 13 residues. The chain's CDR3 is CASSLRGRNEQYF. The CDR3, as DNA: TGCGCCAGCAGCTTGCGGGGAAGGAACGAGCAGTACTTC.

Details on this clone: Other DNA sequences of this sample code for an identical CDR3. The chain links TRBV9 to TRBJ2-1, with TRBD1 matching 9 bases. The CDR3 is 15 residues long. Germline CDR1 SGDLS, CDR2 YYNGEE. With V trimmed by 2 bases and J by 2 bases, 2 bases remained unmatched. The chain's CDR3 is CASSVGQGPYNEQFF. CDR3 nucleotides: TGTGCCAGCAGCGTCGGACAGGGGCCCTACAATGAGCAGTTCTTC.

The chain combines TRBV5-1 with TRBJ2-7; 7 bases map to TRBD1. Germline-derived CDR1 and CDR2 are SGHRS and YFSETQ. The CDR3 is 14 amino acids. Trimming at V came to 6 bases and at J to 2 bases, leaving 8 bases not matched to a gene. CDR3 nucleotide sequence: TGCGCCAGCACCCAAGAGACAGGGCCCTACGAGCAGTACTTC. Amino acids: CASTQETGPYEQYF.

This chain uses TRBV29-1 with TRBJ1-5, with TRBD1 identical over 8 bases. Losses at the gene ends were 4 bases for V and 5 bases for J; bases not matched to a gene: 7. Germline V lookup: CDR1 SQVTM, CDR2 ANQGSEA. This CDR3 has 14 residues. CDR3 protein: CSVAPGQADQPQHF. CDR3 nucleotides: TGCAGCGTTGCGCCGGGACAGGCCGATCAGCCCCAGCATTTT.

The genes are TRBV28 and TRBJ1-5; tentatively, D is TRBD1 (5 bases). V lost 5 bases, J lost 0 bases, and 14 bases lay in between. The CDR3 extends over 16 amino acids. Germline loops: CDR1 MDHEN, CDR2 SYDVKM. The CDR3 DNA reads TGTGCCAGCAGTGCGGGACCCGGGACTAGCAATCAGCCCCAGCATTTT. Amino acids: CASSAGPGTSNQPQHF.

As for this clone: Distinct nucleotide sequences in the sample also encode this CDR3. This chain connects TRBV5-8 to TRBJ1-6, with D unresolved. CDR3 length: 12 residues. Germline V CDR1 and CDR2: SGHTS, YDEGEE. The V end was cut by 0 bases, the J end by 9 bases, with 4 bases between. CDR3 in amino acids: CASSLEVSPLHF. The CDR3 DNA reads TGTGCCAGCAGCTTGGAAGTTTCACCCCTCCACTTT.

This chain links TRBV2 with TRBJ2-5; D gene uncertain. There are 14 residues in the CDR3. Germline CDR1 reads SNHLY; CDR2 reads FYNNEI. V gave up 4 bases and J gave up 5 bases, with 14 bases separating them. As DNA, the CDR3 is TGTGCCAGCAGTGGACCATTGGGTTCCGAGACCCAGTACTTC. Amino acids: CASSGPLGSETQYF.

This chain joins TRBV27 and TRBJ2-5; TRBD2 might be the D (5 bases). CDR3 length equals 15 residues. The V and J ends lost 5 bases and 2 bases respectively, with 15 bases between them. Looked up from germline, CDR1 is MNHEY and CDR2 is SMNVEV (reference sequence). This CDR3 reads CASSPRVGRQETQYF. DNA of the CDR3: TGTGCCAGCAGTCCGAGGGTGGGTCGACAAGAGACCCAGTACTTC.

V gene TRBV5-1 combines with J gene TRBJ1-2; 8 bases line up with TRBD1. The CDR3 has 14 residues. V lost 0 bases, J lost 8 bases, and 6 bases stayed unmatched. CDR1 and CDR2 from the germline V gene are SGHRS and YFSETQ. The CDR3 nucleotides are TGCGCCAGCAGCTTGGCGACAGGGGTAGAGGGCTACACCTTC. Its protein is CASSLATGVEGYTF.

In DNA form, the CDR3 reads TGTGCCAGCCACGGTGAGGGGGCAACTAATGAAAAACTGTTTTTT. This codes for CASHGEGATNEKLFF. V usage is TRBV28 and J usage is TRBJ1-4, with D maybe TRBD1 (6 bases). There are 15 residues in the CDR3. The germline V gene encodes CDR1 MDHEN and CDR2 SYDVKM. V was trimmed by 8 bases and J by 0 bases, leaving 13 bases between them.

The V gene is TRBV27, the J gene TRBJ1-2, with 10 bases fitting TRBD1. Losses at the gene ends were 8 bases for V and 7 bases for J; bases not matched to a gene: 10. CDR1 MNHEY and CDR2 SMNVEV come from the germline V gene (reference sequence). The CDR3 extends over 14 amino acids. The CDR3 loop is CASGRQGAIVGYTF. The CDR3 DNA is TGTGCCAGCGGGAGACAGGGGGCGATCGTTGGCTACACCTTC.

This clone appeared a single time. The gene calls are TRBV27 and TRBJ1-6; TRBD1 is a possible D gene (5 bases). Germline V gene lookup returns CDR1 MNHEY and CDR2 SMNVEV (reference sequence). This CDR3 is built from 16 residues. V was shortened by 6 bases and J by 1 base, with 13 bases between the two germline ends. The CDR3 loop is CASRGPAVSYNSPLHF. The CDR3, as DNA: TGTGCCAGCAGGGGACCAGCGGTTTCCTATAATTCACCCCTCCACTTT.

Details on this clone: At one boundary the junction diverges from the germline segment, which might be a read error. The J gene is TRBJ2-1, the V gene TRBV7-7, with TRBD1 matching 7 bases. The CDR3 has 13 amino acids. Germline V gene lookup returns CDR1 SSHAT and CDR2 FNYEAQ (reference sequence). CDR3 loop: CASSEAGGNEQFF. The DNA for the CDR3 is TGTGCTAGCAGCGAGGCAGGGGGCAATGAGCAGTTCTTC.

This sequence joins TRBV7-9 and TRBJ2-2, with D maybe TRBD1 (6 bases). The CDR3 is 15 residues long. The germline gives CDR1 SEHNR, CDR2 FQNEAQ (reference sequence). V lost 7 bases, J lost 6 bases, and 18 bases lay in between. Here the CDR3 reads CASKPQGPLAGELFF. The CDR3 nucleotides are TGTGCCAGCAAACCTCAGGGGCCACTGGCCGGGGAGCTGTTTTTT.

A word on this clone: A read error may explain this, as a much larger clone is one base away. Other DNA sequences in this sample translate to the same CDR3. The chain joins TRBV28 to TRBJ2-7; D perhaps matches TRBD1 (6 bases). The germline V gene has CDR1 MDHEN and CDR2 SYDVKM. This CDR3 comprises 13 residues. Between the trimmed V and J ends, which lost 2 bases and 3 bases, there was a span of 8 bases. DNA of the CDR3: TGTGCCAGCAGTTTAGGACAGTTCTACGAGCAGTACTTC. Translated, it gives CASSLGQFYEQYF.

This chain links TRBV6-6 with TRBJ2-5, with D unclear. V lost 5 bases, J lost 4 bases, and 5 bases lay in between. Germline V gene data show CDR1 as MNHNY and CDR2 as SVGAGI (reference sequence). This CDR3 is built from 11 residues. The CDR3 here is CASSRTETQYF. CDR3 bases: TGTGCCAGCAGTCGGACAGAGACCCAGTACTTC.

Points on this clone: The sample has other DNA sequences that encode this CDR3 too. This chain uses TRBV2 with TRBJ1-3; a possible D gene is TRBD1 (6 bases). Trimming stripped 5 bases from V and 3 bases from J, with 8 bases between. From germline, CDR1 is SNHLY and CDR2 FYNNEI. The CDR3 sequence is 13 residues long. The CDR3 DNA follows: TGTGCCAGCAGTCCGACAGGTGGAAACACCATATATTTT. It specifies CASSPTGGNTIYF. The variable domain in full, completed from reference TRBV2 and TRBJ1-3, reads EPEVTQTPSHQVTQMGQEVILRCVPISNHLYFYWYRQILGQKVEFLVSFYNNEISEKSEIFDDQFSVERPDGSNFTLKIRSTKLEDSAMYFCASSPTGGNTIYFGEGSWLTVV.

The CDR3, as DNA: TGTGCCAGCGCGGGTGGGCGAGAAAAACTGTTTTTT. Translating it yields CASAGGREKLFF. The rearrangement joins TRBV6-1 to TRBJ1-4; no clear D. Between the trimmed V and J ends, which lost 8 bases and 8 bases, there was a span of 12 bases. This CDR3 comprises 12 residues. Germline assignment: CDR1 MNHNS and CDR2 SASEGT.

V gene TRBV9 combines with J gene TRBJ2-1, with TRBD2 matching over 10 bases. CDR3 length: 17 residues. Losses at the gene ends were 0 bases for V and 1 base for J; bases not matched to a gene: 4. CDR1 SGDLS and CDR2 YYNGEE come from the germline V gene. The DNA for the CDR3 is TGTGCCAGCAGCGTAGCTAGCGGGAGCGGGTCCTACAATGAGCAGTTCTTC. It translates to CASSVASGSGSYNEQFF. Full variable domain (missing parts from reference TRBV9 and TRBJ2-1): DSGVTQTPKHLITATGQRVTLRCSPRSGDLSVYWYQQSLDQGLQFLIQYYNGEERAKGNILERFSAQQFPDLHSELNLSSLELGDSALYFCASSVASGSGSYNEQFFGPGTRLTVL.

This clone was observed a single time. This sequence joins TRBV7-9 and TRBJ1-2; weak D call: TRBD1 (5 bases). Trimming took off 0 bases at V and 5 bases at J, with 16 bases between the two ends. This CDR3 comprises 16 residues. Germline values: CDR1 SEHNR, CDR2 FQNEAQ (reference sequence). The CDR3 region is CASSLAVVSRAYGYTF. For the CDR3, the DNA is TGTGCCAGCAGCTTAGCTGTGGTGTCCAGGGCTTATGGCTACACCTTC.

The chain links TRBV7-9 to TRBJ1-4, with a possible D match to TRBD1 (5 bases). Trimming took 2 bases from V and 4 from J, leaving 11 bases between them. The CDR3 extends over 15 amino acids. In germline, CDR1 is SEHNR, CDR2 FQNEAQ (reference sequence). DNA of the CDR3: TGTGCCAGCAGCTTAACGGGGGGAATTAATGAAAAACTGTTTTTT. Protein sequence: CASSLTGGINEKLFF. The variable domain in full, completed from reference TRBV7-9 and TRBJ1-4, reads DTGVSQNPRHKITKRGQNVTFRCDPISEHNRLYWYRQTLGQGPEFLTYFQNEAQLEKSRLLSDRFSAERPKGSFSTLEIQRTEQGDSAMYLCASSLTGGINEKLFFGSGTQLSVL.

The chain combines TRBV19 with TRBJ2-7; 9 bases map to TRBD1. Per the germline V gene, CDR1 is LNHDA and CDR2 is SQIVND (reference sequence). The J segment lost 7 bases and the V segment lost 5 bases, leaving 12 bases of the junction unmatched. The CDR3 runs to 15 residues. CDR3 coding DNA: TGTGCCAGTAGTCCCCGGGACAGGGAGAGAGGAGAGCAGTACTTC. Protein: CASSPRDRERGEQYF.

This rearrangement joins TRBV2 to TRBJ1-1; no clear D gene. This CDR3 is built from 14 residues. V dropped 4 bases and J dropped 1 base, with 10 bases sitting between them. The germline V gene has CDR1 SNHLY and CDR2 FYNNEI. CDR3 loop: CASSVDLGNTEAFF. The CDR3 nucleotides are TGTGCCAGCAGTGTTGATCTGGGGAACACTGAAGCTTTCTTT.

In regard to this clone: Other DNA sequences within the sample encode an identical CDR3. The gene calls are TRBV7-2 and TRBJ1-2; 10 bases align to TRBD1. CDR1 SGHTA and CDR2 FQGNSA come from the germline V gene. CDR3 length: 15 amino acids. The ends lost 5 bases at V and 5 bases at J; junction bases unmatched: 8. CDR3 DNA sequence: TGTGCCAGCAGCCTCGAAGGGACAGGGGTGTATGGCTACACCTTC. This encodes CASSLEGTGVYGYTF.

The genes are TRBV1 and TRBJ2-6; the listed D gene, TRBD2, was not tested against the DNA. TRBV1 is a listed pseudogene. This CDR3 has 19 residues. The CDR3 coding sequence is TGCACCAGCAGCACCCGCCGGACTAGCGGGGGGACTGGGGCCAACGTCCTGACTTTC. This sequence encodes CTSSTRRTSGGTGANVLTF.

This clone appeared a few times. The chain carries TRBV6-6 and TRBJ2-7, with a possible D match to TRBD1 (5 bases). Germline CDR1 and CDR2: MNHNY and SVGAGI (reference sequence). The length of the CDR3 is 13 residues. V was clipped by 2 bases and J by 2 bases, with 7 bases between them. CDR3 in amino acids: CASSYRGTYEQYF. CDR3 in DNA: TGTGCCAGCAGTTACAGGGGTACCTACGAGCAGTACTTC.